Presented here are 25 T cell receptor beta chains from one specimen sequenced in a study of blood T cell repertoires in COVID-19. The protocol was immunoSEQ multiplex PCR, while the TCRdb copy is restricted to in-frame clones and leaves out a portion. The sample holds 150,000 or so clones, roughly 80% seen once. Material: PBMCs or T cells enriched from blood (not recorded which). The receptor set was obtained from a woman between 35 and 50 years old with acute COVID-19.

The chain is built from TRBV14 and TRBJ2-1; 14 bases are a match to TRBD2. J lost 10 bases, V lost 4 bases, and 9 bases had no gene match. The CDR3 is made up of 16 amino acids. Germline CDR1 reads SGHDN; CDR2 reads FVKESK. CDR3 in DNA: TGTGCCAGCAGCCCACCGGGACTAGCGGGAGTAGGAGAGCAGTTCTTC. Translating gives CASSPPGLAGVGEQFF.

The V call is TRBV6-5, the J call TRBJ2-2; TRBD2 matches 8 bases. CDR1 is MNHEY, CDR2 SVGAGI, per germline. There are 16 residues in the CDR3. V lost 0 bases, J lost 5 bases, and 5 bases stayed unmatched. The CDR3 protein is CASSYSGLGTTGELFF. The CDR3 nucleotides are TGTGCCAGCAGTTACTCGGGACTAGGGACGACCGGGGAGCTGTTTTTT.

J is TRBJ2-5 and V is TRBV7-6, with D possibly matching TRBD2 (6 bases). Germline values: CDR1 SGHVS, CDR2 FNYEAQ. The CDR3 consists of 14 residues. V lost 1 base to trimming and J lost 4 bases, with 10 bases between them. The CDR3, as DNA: TGTGCCAGCAGCTTAGTCGTGGGAGGAGAGACCCAGTACTTC. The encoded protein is CASSLVVGGETQYF.

CDR3 protein: CAWSGHKTGLYEQYV. CDR3 nucleotides: TGTGCCTGGAGTGGCCATAAGACAGGGCTCTACGAGCAGTACGTC. The genes are TRBV30 and TRBJ2-7; TRBD1 matches at 7 bases. V lost 1 base to trimming and J lost 3 bases; unmatched junction nucleotides: 9. The CDR3 consists of 15 residues. Germline V gene sequence: CDR1 GTSNPN, CDR2 SVGIG (reference sequence).

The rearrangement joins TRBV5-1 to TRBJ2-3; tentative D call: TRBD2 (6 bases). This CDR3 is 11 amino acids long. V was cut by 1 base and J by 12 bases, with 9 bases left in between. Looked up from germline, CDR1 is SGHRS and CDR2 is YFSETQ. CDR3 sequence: CASSLIAVQYF. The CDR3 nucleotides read TGCGCCAGCAGCTTGATAGCGGTCCAGTATTTT.

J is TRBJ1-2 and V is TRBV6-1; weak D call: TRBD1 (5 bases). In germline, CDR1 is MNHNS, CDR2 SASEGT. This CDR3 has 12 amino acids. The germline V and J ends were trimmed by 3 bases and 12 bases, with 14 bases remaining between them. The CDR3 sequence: CASSEVRGDHTF. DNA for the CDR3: TGTGCCAGCAGTGAGGTTCGGGGGGACCACACCTTC.

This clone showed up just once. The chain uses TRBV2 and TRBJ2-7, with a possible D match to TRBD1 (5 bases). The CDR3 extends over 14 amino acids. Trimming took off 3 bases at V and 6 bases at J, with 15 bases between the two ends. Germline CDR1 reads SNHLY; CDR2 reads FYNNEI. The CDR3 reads CASSESQGWSEQYV. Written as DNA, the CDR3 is TGTGCCAGCAGTGAGTCTCAGGGTTGGAGCGAGCAGTACGTC.

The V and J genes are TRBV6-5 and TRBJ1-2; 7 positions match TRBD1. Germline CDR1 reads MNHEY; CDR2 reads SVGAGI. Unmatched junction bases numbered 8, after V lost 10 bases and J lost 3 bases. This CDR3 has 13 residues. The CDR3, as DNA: TGTGCCACGGCCGGGACAGCATACTATGGCTACACCTTC. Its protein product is CATAGTAYYGYTF.

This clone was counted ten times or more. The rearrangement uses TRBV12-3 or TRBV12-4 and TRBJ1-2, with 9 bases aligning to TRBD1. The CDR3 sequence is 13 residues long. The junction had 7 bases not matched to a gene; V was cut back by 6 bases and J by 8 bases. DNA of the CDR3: TGTGCCAGCAGCACAGGGGGCTCGAGCGGCTACACCTTC. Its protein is CASSTGGSSGYTF.

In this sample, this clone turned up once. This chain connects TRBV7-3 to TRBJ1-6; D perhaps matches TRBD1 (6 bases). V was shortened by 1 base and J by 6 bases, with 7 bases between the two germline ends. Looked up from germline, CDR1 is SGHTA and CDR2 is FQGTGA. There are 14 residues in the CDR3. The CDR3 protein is CASSLNRVNSPLHF. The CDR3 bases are TGTGCCAGCAGCTTAAACAGGGTTAATTCACCCCTCCACTTT.

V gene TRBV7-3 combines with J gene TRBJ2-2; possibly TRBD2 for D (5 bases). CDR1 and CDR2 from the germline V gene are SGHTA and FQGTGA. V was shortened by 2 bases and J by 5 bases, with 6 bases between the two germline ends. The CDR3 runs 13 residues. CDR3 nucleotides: TGTGCCAGCAGCTTATCGGGGACCGGGGAGCTGTTTTTT. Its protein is CASSLSGTGELFF. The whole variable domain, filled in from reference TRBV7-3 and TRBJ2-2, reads GAGVSQTPSNKVTEKGKYVELRCDPISGHTALYWYRQSLGQGPEFLIYFQGTGAADDSGLPNDRFFAVRPEGSVSTLKIQRTERGDSAVYLCASSLSGTGELFFGEGSRLTVL.

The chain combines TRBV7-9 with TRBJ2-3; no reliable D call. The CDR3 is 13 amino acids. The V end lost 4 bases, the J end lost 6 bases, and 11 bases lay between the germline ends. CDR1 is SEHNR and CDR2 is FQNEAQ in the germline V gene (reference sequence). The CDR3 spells CASSSERFDTQYF. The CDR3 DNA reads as TGTGCCAGCAGCTCCGAGAGGTTCGATACGCAGTATTTT. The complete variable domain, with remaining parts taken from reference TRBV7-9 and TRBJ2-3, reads DTGVSQNPRHKITKRGQNVTFRCDPISEHNRLYWYRQTLGQGPEFLTYFQNEAQLEKSRLLSDRFSAERPKGSFSTLEIQRTEQGDSAMYLCASSSERFDTQYFGPGTRLTVL.

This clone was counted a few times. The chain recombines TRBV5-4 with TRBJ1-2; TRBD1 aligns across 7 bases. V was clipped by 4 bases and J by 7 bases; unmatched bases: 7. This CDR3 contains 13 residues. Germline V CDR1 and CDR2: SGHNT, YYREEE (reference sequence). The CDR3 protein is CASSPDRVGGYTF. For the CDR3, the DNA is TGTGCCAGCAGCCCTGACAGGGTTGGTGGCTACACCTTC.

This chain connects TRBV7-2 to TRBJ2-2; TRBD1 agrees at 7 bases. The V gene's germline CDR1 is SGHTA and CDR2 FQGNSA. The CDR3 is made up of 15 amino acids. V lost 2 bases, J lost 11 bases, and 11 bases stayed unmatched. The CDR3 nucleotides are TGTGCCAGCAGCTTAACCGGGACAGCCCGTGGAGAGCTGTTTTTT. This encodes CASSLTGTARGELFF.

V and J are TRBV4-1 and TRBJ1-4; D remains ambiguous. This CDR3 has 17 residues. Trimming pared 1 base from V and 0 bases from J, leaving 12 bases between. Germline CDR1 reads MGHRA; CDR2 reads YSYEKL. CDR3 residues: CASSQGRLPSTNEKLFF. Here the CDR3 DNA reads TGCGCCAGCAGCCAAGGCAGGCTGCCCTCAACTAATGAAAAACTGTTTTTT.

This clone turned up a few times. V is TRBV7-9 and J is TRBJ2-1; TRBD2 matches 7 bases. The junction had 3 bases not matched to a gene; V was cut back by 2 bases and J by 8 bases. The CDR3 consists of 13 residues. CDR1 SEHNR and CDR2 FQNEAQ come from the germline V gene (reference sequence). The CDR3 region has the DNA TGTGCCAGCAGCTTAACTAGCGACGATGAGCAGTTCTTC. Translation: CASSLTSDDEQFF.

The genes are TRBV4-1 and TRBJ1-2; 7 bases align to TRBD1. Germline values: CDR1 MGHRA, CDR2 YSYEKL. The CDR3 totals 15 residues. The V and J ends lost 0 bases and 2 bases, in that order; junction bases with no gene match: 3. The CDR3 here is CASSQEGTANYGYTF. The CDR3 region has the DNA TGCGCCAGCAGCCAAGAGGGGACAGCAAACTATGGCTACACCTTC.

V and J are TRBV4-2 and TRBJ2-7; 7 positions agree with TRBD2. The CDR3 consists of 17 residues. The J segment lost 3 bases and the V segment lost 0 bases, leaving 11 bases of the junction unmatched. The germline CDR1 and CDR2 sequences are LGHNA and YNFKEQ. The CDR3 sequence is CASSQETPAGANYEQYF. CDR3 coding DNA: TGTGCCAGCAGCCAAGAAACCCCCGCGGGAGCGAACTACGAGCAGTACTTC.

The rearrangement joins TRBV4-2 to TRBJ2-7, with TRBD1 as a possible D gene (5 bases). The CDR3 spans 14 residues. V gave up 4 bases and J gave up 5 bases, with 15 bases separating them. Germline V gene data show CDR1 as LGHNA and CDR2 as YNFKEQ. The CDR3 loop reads CASSLTGGSDEQYF. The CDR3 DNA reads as TGTGCCAGCAGCCTCACAGGTGGATCCGACGAGCAGTACTTC.

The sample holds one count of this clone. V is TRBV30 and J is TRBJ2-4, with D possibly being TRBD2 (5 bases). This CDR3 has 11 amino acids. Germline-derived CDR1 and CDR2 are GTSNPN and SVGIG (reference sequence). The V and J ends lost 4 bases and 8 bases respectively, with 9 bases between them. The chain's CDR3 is CAWTSRDIQYF. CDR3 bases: TGTGCCTGGACTAGCCGGGACATTCAGTACTTC. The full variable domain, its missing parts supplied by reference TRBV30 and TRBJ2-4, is SQTIHQWPATLVQPVGSPLSLECTVEGTSNPNLYWYRQAAGRGLQLLFYSVGIGQISSEVPQNLSASRPQDRQFILSSKKLLLSDSGFYLCAWTSRDIQYFGAGTRLSVL.

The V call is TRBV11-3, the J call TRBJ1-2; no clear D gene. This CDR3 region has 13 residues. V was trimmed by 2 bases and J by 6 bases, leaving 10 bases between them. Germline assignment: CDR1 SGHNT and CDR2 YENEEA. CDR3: CASSLYMADGYTF. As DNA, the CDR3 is TGTGCCAGCAGCTTATACATGGCAGATGGCTACACCTTC. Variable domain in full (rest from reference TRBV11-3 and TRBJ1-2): EAGVVQSPRYKIIEKKQPVAFWCNPISGHNTLYWYLQNLGQGPELLIRYENEEAVDDSQLPKDRFSAERLKGVDSTLKIQPAELGDSAVYLCASSLYMADGYTFGSGTRLTVV.

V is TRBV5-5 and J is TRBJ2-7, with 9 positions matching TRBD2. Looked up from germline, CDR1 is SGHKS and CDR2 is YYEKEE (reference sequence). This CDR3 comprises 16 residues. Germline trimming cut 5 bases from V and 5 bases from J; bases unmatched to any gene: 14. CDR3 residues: CASSQTISGTSNEQYF. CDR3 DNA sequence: TGTGCCAGCAGTCAAACAATCTCCGGGACTAGCAACGAGCAGTACTTC.

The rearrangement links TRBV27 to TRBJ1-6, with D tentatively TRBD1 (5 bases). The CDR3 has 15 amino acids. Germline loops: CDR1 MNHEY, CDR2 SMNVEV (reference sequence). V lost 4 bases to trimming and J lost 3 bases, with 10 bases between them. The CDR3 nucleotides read TGTGCCAGCAGTTCCAGGGCCTTCTATAATTCACCCCTCCACTTT. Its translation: CASSSRAFYNSPLHF.

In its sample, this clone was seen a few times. The CDR3 nucleotides are TGTGCCAGCAGCCAAGATCTTACGGTTGGGACTAGCGGGAGAAGGGAGACCCAGTACTTC. Amino acids: CASSQDLTVGTSGRRETQYF. The chain links TRBV4-2 to TRBJ2-5; 14 bases fit TRBD2. Trimming at V came to 0 bases and at J to 5 bases, leaving 14 bases not matched to a gene. This CDR3 region has 20 residues. Germline assignment: CDR1 LGHNA and CDR2 YNFKEQ.

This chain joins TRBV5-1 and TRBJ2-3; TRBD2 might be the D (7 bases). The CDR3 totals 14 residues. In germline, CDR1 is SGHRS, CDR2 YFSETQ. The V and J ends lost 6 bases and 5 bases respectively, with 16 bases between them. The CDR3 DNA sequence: TGCGCCAGCACTTCTGGGGGGGCTGGAGATACGCAGTATTTT. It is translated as CASTSGGAGDTQYF.